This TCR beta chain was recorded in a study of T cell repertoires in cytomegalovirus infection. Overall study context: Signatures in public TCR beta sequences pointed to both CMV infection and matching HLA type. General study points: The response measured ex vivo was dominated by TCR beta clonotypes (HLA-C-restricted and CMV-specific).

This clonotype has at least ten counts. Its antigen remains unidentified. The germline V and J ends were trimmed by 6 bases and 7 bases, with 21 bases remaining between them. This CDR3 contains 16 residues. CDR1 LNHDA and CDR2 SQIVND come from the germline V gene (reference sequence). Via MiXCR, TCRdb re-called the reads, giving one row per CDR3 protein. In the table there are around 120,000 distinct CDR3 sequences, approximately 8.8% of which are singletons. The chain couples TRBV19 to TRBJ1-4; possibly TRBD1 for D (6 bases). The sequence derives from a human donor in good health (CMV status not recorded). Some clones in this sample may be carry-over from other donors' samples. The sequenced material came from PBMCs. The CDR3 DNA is TGTGCCAGTAGCCCTACTCGGATAGGGGGAAGTGAAAAACTGTTTTTT. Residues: CASSPTRIGGSEKLFF.